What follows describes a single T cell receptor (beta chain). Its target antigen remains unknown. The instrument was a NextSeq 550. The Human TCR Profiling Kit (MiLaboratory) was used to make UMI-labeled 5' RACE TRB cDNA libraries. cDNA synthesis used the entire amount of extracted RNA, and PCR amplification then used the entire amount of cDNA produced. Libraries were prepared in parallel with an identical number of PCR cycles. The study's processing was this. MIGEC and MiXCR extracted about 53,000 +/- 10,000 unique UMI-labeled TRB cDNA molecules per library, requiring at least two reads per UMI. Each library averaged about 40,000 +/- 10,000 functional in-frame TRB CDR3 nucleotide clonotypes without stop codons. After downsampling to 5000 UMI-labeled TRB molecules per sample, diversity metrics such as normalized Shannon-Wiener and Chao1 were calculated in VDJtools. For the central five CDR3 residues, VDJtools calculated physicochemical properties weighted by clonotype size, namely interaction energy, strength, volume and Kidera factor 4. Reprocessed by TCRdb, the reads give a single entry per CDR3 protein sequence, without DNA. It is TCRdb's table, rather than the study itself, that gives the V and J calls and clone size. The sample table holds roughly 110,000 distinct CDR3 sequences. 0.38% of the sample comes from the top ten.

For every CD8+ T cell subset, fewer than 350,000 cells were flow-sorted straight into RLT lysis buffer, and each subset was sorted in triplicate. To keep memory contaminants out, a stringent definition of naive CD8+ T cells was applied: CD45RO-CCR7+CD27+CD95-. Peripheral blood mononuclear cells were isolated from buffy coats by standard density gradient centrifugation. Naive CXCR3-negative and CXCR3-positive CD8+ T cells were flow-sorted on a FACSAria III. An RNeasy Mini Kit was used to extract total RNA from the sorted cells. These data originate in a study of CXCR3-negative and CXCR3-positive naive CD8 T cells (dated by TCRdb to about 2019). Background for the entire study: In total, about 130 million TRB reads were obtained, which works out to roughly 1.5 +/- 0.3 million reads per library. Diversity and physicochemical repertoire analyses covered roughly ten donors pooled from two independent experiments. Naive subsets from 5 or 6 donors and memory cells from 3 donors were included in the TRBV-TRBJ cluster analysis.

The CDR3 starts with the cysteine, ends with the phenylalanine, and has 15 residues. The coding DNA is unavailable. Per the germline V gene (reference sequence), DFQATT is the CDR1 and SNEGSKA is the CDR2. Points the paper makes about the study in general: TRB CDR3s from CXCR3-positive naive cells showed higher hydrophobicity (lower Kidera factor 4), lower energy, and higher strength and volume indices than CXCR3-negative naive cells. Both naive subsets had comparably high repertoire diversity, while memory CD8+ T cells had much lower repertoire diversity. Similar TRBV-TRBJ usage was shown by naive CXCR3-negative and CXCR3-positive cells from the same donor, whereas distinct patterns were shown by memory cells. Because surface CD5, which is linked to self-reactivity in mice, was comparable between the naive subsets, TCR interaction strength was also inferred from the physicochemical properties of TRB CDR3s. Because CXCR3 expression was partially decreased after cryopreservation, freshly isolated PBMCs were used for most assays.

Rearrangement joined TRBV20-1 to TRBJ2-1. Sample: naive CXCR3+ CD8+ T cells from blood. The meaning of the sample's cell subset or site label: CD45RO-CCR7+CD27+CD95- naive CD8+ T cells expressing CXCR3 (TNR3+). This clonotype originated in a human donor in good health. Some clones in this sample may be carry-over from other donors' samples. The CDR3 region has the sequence CSASGSGYSYNEQFF.